This T cell receptor (beta chain) is drawn from a study of blood T cells in healthy people across ages. Comments on this clonotype: Its antigen is still unknown.

The J segment lost 7 bases and the V segment lost 3 bases, leaving 8 bases of the junction unmatched. This CDR3 comprises 16 residues. The germline CDR1 and CDR2 sequences are SGDLS and YYNGEE. Those donating, healthy Caucasian individuals from Russia, were aged 6 to 90. There were at least 6 micrograms of total RNA extracted from every sample. Regarding the study as a whole: A roughly linear fall in TCR beta diversity per million T cells was seen with increasing age.

Then a second PCR, running about 7 to 11 cycles, was carried out with a sample-barcoded 5' primer and a J-beta primer mix. Every cDNA was tagged by a template-switch adaptor with 12 random nucleotides. Each CDR3 protein gets one entry after TCRdb re-called the 5' RACE reads with MiXCR. The profile covers around 1,800,000 distinct CDR3 sequences, with around 42% appearing a single time and 20% to 25% taken by the ten largest. The receptor's source is a human donor in good health. This rearrangement joins TRBV9 to TRBJ2-1; 12 nucleotides match TRBD2. The sample taken for sequencing was blood. The DNA of the CDR3 is TGTGCCAGCAGCGGACTAGCGGGGGCAGGGGTTAATGAGCAGTTCTTC. It codes for CASSGLAGAGVNEQFF.